This TCR beta chain was recorded in a study of blood T cell repertoires in COVID-19. Study information: The United States, Italy and Spain were the sources of the acute and convalescent COVID-19 samples. PBMCs, B-cell-depleted T cells, or T cells were the source of the cDNA or gDNA that made up the material.

In the original analysis: Reference gene primer amplification in the assay estimated nucleated cell counts. Method: immunoSEQ multiplex PCR; TCRdb's copy keeps in-frame clones and lacks some. V and J calls and clone size follow that table, whereas D and trimming were derived from the DNA. In the table there are 130,000 or so clones, approximately 86% of which are singletons. CDR1 and CDR2 (germline): MNHEY, SVGEGT. V was cut by 4 bases and J by 4 bases, with 7 bases left in between. The CDR3 has 12 residues. The sequenced sample consisted of peripheral blood. This TCR came from a woman aged 60-70 years with acute or convalescent COVID-19. The V gene is TRBV6-2 or TRBV6-3, the J gene TRBJ1-2; no firm D call. Here the CDR3 reads CASSLMSYGYTF. For the CDR3, the DNA is TGTGCCAGCAGTTTAATGTCCTATGGCTACACCTTC.